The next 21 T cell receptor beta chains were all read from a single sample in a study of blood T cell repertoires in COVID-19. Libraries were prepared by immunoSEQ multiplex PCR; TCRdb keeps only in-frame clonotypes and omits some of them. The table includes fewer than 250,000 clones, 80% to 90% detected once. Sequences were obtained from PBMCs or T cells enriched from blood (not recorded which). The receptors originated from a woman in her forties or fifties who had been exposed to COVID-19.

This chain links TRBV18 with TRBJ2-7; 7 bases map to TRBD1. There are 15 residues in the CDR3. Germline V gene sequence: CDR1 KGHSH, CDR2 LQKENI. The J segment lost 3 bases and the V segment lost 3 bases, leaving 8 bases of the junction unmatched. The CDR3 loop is CASSPGQGGHYEQYF. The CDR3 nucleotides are TGTGCCAGCTCACCGGGACAAGGGGGCCACTACGAGCAGTACTTC.

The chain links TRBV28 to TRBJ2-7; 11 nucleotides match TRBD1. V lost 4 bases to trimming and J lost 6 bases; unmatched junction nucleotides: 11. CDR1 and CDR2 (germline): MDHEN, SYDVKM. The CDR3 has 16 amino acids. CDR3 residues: CASSSPHGTGGREQYF. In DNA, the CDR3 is TGTGCCAGCAGTTCACCCCACGGGACAGGGGGTCGCGAGCAGTACTTC.

The CDR3 DNA follows: TGTGCCAGCCCCTCAACGGTGGAGACCCAGTACTTC. It translates to CASPSTVETQYF. The chain is built from TRBV7-8 and TRBJ2-5; D gene uncertain. Germline V gives CDR1 SGHVS, CDR2 FQNEAQ. This CDR3 has 12 residues. Trimming shortened V by 8 bases and J by 5 bases, and 12 bases separated the two germline ends.

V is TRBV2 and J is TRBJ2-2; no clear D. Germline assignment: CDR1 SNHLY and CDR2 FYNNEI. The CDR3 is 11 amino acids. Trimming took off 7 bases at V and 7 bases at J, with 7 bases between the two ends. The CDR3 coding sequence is TGTGCCAGCACCTACAGCGGGGAGCTGTTTTTT. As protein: CASTYSGELFF.

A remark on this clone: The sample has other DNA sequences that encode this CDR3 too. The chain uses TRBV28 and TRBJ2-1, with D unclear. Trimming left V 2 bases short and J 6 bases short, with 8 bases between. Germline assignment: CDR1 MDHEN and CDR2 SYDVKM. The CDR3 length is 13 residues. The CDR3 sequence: CASSLPPSNEQFF. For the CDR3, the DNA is TGTGCCAGCAGTTTACCCCCCAGCAATGAGCAGTTCTTC.

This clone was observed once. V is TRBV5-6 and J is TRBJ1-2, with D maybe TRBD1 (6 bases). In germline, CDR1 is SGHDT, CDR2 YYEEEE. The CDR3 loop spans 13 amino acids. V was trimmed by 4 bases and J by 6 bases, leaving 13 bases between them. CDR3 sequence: CASSRTAGDGYTF. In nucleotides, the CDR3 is TGTGCCAGCAGCCGGACAGCGGGGGATGGCTACACCTTC. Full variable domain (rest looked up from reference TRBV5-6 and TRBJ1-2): DAGVTQSPTHLIKTRGQQVTLRCSPKSGHDTVSWYQQALGQGPQFIFQYYEEEERQRGNFPDRFSGHQFPNYSSELNVNALLLGDSALYLCASSRTAGDGYTFGSGTRLTVV.

The CDR3 DNA sequence: TGTGCCAGCAGTCGGAGCGGGGGCGGCACAGATACGCAGTATTTT. Protein: CASSRSGGGTDTQYF. The chain employs TRBV7-9 and TRBJ2-3, with TRBD2 identical over 8 bases. The J segment lost 1 base and the V segment lost 6 bases, leaving 6 bases of the junction unmatched. The CDR3 has 15 residues. The V gene's germline CDR1 is SEHNR and CDR2 FQNEAQ (reference sequence).

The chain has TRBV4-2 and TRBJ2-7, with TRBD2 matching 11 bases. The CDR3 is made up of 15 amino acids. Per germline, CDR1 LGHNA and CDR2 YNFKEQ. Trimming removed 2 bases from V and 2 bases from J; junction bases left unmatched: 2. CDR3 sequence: CASSQSSGGAYEQYF. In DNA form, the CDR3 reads TGTGCCAGCAGCCAAAGTAGCGGGGGGGCCTACGAGCAGTACTTC.

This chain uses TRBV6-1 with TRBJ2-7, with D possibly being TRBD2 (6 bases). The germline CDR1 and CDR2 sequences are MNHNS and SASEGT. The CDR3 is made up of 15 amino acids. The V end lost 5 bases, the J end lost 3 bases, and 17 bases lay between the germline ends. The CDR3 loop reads CASSSPGLTNYEQYF. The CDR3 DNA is TGTGCCAGCAGTTCCCCCGGACTAACTAACTACGAGCAGTACTTC.

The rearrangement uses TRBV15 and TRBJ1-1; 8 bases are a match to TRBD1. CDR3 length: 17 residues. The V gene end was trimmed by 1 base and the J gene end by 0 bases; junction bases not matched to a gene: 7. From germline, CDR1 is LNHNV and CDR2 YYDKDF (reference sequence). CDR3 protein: CATSRVRQGPLNTEAFF. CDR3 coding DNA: TGTGCCACCAGCAGAGTCAGACAGGGGCCGCTGAACACTGAAGCTTTCTTT.

This chain's CDR3 is CASSGAGETQYF. The CDR3 region has the DNA TGCGCCAGCAGTGGGGCGGGGGAGACCCAGTACTTC. The chain couples TRBV10-2 to TRBJ2-5; perhaps TRBD2 as D (6 bases). Germline V gene lookup returns CDR1 WSHSY and CDR2 SAAADI. Deletions cut 4 bases from V and 5 bases from J, with 8 bases between. This CDR3 has 12 amino acids.

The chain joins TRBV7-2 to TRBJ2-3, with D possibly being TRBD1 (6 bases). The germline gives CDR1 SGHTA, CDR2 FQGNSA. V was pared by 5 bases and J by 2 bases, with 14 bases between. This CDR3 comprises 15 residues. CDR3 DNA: TGTGCCAGCAGCCCAATCAGGGGTTTCACAGATACGCAGTATTTT. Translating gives CASSPIRGFTDTQYF.

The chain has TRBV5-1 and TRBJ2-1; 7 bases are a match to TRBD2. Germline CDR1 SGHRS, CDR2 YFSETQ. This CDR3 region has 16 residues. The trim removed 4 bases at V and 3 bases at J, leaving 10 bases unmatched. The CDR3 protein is CASSRRPGEGYNEQFF. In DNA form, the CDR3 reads TGCGCCAGCAGCCGCCGCCCGGGGGAGGGCTACAATGAGCAGTTCTTC.

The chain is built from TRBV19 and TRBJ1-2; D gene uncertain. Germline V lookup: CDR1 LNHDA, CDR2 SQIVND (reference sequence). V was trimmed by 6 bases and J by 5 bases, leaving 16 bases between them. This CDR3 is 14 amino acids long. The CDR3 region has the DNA TGTGCCAGTAGCACAAAGGTTTCGGGGTATGGCTACACCTTC. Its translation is CASSTKVSGYGYTF.

The DNA of the CDR3 is TGTGCCACCAGTGAACCCGGGACTTACGAGGAGACCCAGTACTTC. Translated, it gives CATSEPGTYEETQYF. The chain uses TRBV24-1 and TRBJ2-5; tentative D call: TRBD2 (6 bases). CDR1 and CDR2 (germline): KGHDR, SFDVKD. CDR3 length: 15 amino acids. Trimming left V 4 bases short and J 5 bases short, with 16 bases between.

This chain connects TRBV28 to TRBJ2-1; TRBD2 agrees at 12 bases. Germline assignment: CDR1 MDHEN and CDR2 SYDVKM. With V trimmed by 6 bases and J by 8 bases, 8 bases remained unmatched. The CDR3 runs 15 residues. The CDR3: CASSLPGTSGHEQFF. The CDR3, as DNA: TGTGCCAGCAGCCTCCCCGGGACTAGCGGGCATGAGCAGTTCTTC.

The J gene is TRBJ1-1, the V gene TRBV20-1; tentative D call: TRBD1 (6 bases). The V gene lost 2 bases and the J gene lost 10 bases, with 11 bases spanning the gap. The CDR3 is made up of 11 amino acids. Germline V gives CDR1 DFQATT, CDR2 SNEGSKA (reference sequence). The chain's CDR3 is CSARRTERAFF. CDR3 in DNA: TGCAGTGCTAGACGGACAGAGCGAGCTTTCTTT.

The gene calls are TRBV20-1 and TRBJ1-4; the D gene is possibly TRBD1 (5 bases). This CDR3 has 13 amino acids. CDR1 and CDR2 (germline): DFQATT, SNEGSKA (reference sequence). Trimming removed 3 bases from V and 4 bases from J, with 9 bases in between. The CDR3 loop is CSASQGLNEKLFF. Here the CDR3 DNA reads TGCAGTGCTAGTCAGGGCCTTAATGAAAAACTGTTTTTT.

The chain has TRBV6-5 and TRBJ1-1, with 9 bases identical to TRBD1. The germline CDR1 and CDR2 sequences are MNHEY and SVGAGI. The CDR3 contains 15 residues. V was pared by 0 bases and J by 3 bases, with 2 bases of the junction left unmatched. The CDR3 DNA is TGTGCCAGCAGTTACTCGGGGACAGGGTACACTGAAGCTTTCTTT. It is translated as CASSYSGTGYTEAFF.

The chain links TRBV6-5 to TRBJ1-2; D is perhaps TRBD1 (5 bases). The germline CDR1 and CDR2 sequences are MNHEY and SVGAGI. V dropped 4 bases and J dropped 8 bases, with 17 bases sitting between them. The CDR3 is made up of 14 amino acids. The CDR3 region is CASSLYRDSVGYTF. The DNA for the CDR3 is TGTGCCAGCAGTTTATACCGGGACTCAGTAGGCTACACCTTC.

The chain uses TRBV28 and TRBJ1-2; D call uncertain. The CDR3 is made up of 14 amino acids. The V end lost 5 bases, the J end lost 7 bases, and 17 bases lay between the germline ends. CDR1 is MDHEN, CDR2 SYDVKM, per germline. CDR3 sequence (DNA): TGTGCCAGCAGTCCGTTGCCCCAGAGAGGTGGCTACACCTTC. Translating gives CASSPLPQRGGYTF.